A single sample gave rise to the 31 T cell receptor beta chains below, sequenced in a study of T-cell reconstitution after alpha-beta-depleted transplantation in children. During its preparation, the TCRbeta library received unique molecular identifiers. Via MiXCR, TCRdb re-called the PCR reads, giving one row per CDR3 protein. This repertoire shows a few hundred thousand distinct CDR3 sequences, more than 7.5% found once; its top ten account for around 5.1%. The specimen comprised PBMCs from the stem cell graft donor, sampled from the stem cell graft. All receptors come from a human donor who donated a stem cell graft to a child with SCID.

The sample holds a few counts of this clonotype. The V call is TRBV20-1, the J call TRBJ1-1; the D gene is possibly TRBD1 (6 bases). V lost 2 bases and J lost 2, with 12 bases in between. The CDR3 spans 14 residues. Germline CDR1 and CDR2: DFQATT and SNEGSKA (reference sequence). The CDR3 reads CSARPFRGNTEAFF. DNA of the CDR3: TGCAGTGCTAGACCCTTCAGGGGAAACACTGAAGCTTTCTTT.

The DNA for the CDR3 is TGCAGTGCCCGGGGCCTCTACGAGCAGTACTTC. Translating it yields CSARGLYEQYF. The chain uses TRBV20-1 and TRBJ2-7, with D perhaps matching TRBD1 or TRBD2 (5 bases each). Germline CDR1 reads DFQATT; CDR2 reads SNEGSKA (reference sequence). V was pared by 6 bases and J by 3 bases, with 9 bases between. CDR3 length: 11 residues.

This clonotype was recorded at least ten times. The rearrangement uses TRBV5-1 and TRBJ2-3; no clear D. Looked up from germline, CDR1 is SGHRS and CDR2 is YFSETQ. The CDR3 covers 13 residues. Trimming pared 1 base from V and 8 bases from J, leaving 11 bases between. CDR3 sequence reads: CASSLSPLGTQYF. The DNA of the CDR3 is TGCGCCAGCAGCTTGAGTCCTCTGGGTACGCAGTATTTT.

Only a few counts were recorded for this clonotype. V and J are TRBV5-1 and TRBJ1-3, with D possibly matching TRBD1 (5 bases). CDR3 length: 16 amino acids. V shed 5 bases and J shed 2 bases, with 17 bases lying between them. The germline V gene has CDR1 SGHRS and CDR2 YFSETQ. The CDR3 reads CASRRTSEGPGNTIYF. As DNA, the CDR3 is TGCGCCAGCAGGAGGACATCTGAGGGGCCTGGAAACACCATATATTTT.

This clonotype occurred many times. The CDR3 bases are TGCGCCAGCAGCTTGGTAAGGCCAGTAGATACGCAGTATTTT. This sequence encodes CASSLVRPVDTQYF. The gene calls are TRBV5-1 and TRBJ2-3; D unclear. CDR1 SGHRS and CDR2 YFSETQ come from the germline V gene. CDR3 length: 14 amino acids. The germline V and J ends were trimmed by 0 bases and 5 bases, with 10 bases remaining between them. The whole variable domain, remainder taken from reference TRBV5-1 and TRBJ2-3, is KAGVTQTPRYLIKTRGQQVTLSCSPISGHRSVSWYQQTPGQGLQFLFEYFSETQRNKGNFPGRFSGRQFSNSRSEMNVSTLELGDSALYLCASSLVRPVDTQYFGPGTRLTVL.

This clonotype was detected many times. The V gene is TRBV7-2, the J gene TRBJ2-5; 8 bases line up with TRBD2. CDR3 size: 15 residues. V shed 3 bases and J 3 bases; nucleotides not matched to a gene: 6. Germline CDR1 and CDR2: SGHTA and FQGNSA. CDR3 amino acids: CASSFGGTSEETQYF. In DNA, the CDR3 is TGTGCCAGCAGCTTTGGGGGGACTAGTGAAGAGACCCAGTACTTC.

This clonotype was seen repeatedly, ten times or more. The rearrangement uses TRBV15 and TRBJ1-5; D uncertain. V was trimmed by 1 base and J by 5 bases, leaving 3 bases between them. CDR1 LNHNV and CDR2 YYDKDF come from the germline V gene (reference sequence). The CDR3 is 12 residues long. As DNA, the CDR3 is TGTGCCACCAGCAGAGGATATCAGCCCCAGCATTTT. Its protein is CATSRGYQPQHF.

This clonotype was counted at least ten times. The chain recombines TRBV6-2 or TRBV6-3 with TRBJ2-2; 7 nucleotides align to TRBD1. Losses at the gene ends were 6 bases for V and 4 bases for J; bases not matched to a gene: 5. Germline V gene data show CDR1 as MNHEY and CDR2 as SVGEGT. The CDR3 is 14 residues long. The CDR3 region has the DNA TGTGCCAGCAGAATGACAGGGTCCACCGGGGAGCTGTTTTTT. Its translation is CASRMTGSTGELFF.

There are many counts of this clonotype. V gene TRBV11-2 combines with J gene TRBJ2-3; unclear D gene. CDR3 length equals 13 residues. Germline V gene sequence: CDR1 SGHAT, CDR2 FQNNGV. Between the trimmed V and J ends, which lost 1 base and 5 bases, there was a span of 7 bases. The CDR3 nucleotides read TGTGCCAGCAGCTTAGTCGGCGTAGATACGCAGTATTTT. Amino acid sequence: CASSLVGVDTQYF.

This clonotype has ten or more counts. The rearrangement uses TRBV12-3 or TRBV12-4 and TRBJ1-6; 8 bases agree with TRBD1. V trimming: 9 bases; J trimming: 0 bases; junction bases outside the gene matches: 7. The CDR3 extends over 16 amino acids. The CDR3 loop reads CASCSDRGSYNSPLHF. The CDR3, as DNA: TGTGCCAGTTGCAGCGACAGGGGCTCCTATAATTCACCCCTCCACTTT.

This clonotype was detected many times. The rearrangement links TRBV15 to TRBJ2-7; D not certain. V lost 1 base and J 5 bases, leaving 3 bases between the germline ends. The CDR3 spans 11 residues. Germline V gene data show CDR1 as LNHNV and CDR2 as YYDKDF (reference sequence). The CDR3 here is CATSRADEQYF. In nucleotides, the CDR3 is TGTGCCACCAGCAGAGCAGACGAGCAGTACTTC.

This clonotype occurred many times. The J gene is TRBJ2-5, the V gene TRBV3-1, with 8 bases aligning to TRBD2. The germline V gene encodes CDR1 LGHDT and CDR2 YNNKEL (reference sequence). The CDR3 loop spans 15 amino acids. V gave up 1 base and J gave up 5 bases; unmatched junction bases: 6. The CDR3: CASSQVAGNEETQYF. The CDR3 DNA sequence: TGTGCCAGCAGCCAAGTAGCGGGGAATGAGGAGACCCAGTACTTC.

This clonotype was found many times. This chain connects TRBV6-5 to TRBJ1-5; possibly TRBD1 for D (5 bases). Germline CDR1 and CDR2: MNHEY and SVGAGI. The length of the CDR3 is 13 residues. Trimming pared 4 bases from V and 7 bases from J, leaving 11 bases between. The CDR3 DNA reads TGTGCCAGCAGTTGGGGCAGGGAACAGCCCCAGCATTTT. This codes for CASSWGREQPQHF.

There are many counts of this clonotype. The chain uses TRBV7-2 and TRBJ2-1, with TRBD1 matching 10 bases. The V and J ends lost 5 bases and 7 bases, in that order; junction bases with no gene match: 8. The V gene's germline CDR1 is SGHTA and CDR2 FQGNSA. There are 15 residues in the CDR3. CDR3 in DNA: TGTGCCAGCAGCCGAGGGACAGGGGAACGGAATGAGCAGTTCTTC. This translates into CASSRGTGERNEQFF.

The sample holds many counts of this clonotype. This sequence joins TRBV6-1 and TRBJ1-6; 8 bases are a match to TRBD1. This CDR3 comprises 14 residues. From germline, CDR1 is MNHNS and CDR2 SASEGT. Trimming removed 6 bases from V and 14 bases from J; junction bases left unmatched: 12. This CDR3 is CASRHRQGSESLHF. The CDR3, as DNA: TGTGCCAGCAGACACCGACAGGGGTCCGAATCCCTCCACTTT.

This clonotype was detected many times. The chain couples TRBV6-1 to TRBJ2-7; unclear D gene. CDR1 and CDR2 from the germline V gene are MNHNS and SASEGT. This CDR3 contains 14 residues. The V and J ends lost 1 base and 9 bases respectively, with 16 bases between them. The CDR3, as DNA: TGTGCCAGCAGTGAAGATGTCAGGTGGCTAGTGCAGTACTTC. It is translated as CASSEDVRWLVQYF.

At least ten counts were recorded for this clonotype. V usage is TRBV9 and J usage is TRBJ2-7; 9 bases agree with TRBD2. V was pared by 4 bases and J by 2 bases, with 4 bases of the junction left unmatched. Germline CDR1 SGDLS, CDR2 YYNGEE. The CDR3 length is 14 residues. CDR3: CASSPGLAPYEQYF. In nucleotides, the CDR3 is TGTGCCAGCAGCCCGGGACTAGCCCCCTACGAGCAGTACTTC.

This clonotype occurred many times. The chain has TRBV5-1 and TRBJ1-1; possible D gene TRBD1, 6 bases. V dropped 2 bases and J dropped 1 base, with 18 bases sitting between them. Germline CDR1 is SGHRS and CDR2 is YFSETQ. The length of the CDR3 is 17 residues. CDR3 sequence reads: CASSFPDRKGRNTEAFF. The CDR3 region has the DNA TGCGCCAGCAGCTTCCCGGACAGAAAGGGCCGGAACACTGAAGCTTTCTTT.

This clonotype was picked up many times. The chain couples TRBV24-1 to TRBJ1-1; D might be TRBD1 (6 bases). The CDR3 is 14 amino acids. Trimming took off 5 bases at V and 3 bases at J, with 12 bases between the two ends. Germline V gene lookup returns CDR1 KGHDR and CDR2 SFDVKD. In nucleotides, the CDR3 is TGTGCCACCAGTGCGGGGGGCGCAGACACTGAAGCTTTCTTT. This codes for CATSAGGADTEAFF.

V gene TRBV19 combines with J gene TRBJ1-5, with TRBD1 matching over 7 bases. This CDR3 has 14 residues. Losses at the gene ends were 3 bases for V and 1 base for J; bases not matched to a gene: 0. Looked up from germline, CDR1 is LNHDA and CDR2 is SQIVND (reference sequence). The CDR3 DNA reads TGTGCCAGTAGTATGGGACAGAGCAATCAGCCCCAGCATTTT. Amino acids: CASSMGQSNQPQHF.

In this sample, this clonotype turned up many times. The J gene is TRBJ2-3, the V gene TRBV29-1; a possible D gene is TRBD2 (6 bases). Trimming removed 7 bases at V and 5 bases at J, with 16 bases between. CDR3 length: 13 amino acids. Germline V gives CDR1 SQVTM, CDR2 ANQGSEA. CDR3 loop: CSAKSLSGDTQYF. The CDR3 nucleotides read TGCAGCGCCAAGTCCCTTAGCGGAGATACGCAGTATTTT.

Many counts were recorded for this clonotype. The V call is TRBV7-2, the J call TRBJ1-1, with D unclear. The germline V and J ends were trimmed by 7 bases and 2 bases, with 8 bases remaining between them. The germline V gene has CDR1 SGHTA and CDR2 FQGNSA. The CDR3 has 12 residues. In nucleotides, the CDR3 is TGTGCCAGCAAAAGGCCTAACACTGAAGCTTTCTTT. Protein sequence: CASKRPNTEAFF.

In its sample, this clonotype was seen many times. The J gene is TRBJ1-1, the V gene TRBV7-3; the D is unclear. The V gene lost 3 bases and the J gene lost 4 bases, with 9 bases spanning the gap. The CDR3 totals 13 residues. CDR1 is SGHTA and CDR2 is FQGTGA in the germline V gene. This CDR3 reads CASSFAEATEAFF. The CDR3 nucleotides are TGTGCCAGCAGCTTTGCTGAGGCCACTGAAGCTTTCTTT.

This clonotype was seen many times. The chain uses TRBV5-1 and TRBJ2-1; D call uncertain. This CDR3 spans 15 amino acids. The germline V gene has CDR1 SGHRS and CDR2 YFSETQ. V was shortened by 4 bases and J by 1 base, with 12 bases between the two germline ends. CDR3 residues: CASSDGAGSYNEQFF. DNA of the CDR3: TGCGCCAGCAGCGATGGCGCAGGTTCCTACAATGAGCAGTTCTTC.

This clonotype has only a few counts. The CDR3 sequence: CASSSLLGAREKLFF. The CDR3 nucleotides are TGTGCCAGCAGCTCGCTCCTGGGGGCGCGCGAAAAACTGTTTTTT. The chain joins TRBV7-9 to TRBJ1-4; maybe TRBD1 (6 bases). Trimming removed 4 bases from V and 8 bases from J, with 17 bases in between. In germline, CDR1 is SEHNR, CDR2 FQNEAQ (reference sequence). CDR3 length equals 15 residues.

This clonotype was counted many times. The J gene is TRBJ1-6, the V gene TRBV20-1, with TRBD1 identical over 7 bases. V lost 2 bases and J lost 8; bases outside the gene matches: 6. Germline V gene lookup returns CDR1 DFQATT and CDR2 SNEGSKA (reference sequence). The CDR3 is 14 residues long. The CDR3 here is CSARKGDSYSPLHF. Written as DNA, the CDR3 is TGCAGTGCTAGAAAGGGGGACAGTTATTCACCCCTCCACTTT.

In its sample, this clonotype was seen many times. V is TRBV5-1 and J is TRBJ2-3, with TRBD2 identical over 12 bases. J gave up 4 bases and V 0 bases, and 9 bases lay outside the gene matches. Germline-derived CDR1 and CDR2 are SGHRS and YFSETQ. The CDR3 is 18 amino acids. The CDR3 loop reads CASSLAASLAGGADTQYF. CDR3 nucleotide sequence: TGCGCCAGCAGCTTGGCCGCCAGCCTAGCGGGGGGGGCAGATACGCAGTATTTT.

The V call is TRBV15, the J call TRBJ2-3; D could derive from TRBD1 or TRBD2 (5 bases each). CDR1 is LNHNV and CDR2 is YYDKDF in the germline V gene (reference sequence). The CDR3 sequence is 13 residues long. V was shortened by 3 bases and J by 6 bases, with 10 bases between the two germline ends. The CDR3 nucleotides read TGTGCCACCAGCAGGGGACCGGGGGATACGCAGTATTTT. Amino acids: CATSRGPGDTQYF.

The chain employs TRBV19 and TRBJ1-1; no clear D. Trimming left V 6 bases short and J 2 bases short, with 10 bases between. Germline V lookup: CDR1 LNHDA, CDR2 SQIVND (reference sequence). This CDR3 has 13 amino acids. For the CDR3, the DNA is TGTGCCAGTAGAATGGAACCCAACACTGAAGCTTTCTTT. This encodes CASRMEPNTEAFF.

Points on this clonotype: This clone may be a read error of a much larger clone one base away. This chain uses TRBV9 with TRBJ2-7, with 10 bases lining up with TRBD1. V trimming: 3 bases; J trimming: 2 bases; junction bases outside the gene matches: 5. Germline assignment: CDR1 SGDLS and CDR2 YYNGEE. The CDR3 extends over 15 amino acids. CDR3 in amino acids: CASSDGTGATYEQYF. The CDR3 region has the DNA TGTGCCAGCAGCGATGGGACAGGGGCTACCTACGAGCAGTACTTC.

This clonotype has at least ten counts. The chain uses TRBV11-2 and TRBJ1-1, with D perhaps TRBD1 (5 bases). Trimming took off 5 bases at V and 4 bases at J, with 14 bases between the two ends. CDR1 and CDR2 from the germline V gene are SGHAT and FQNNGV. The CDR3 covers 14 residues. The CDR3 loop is CASSQPGTPTEAFF. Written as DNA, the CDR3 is TGTGCCAGCAGCCAACCCGGGACCCCCACTGAAGCTTTCTTT.